Below are 25 T cell receptor beta chains sequenced from a single sample in a study of cytomegalovirus exposure and HLA in healthy donors. PCR was performed using 60 Vbeta and 13 Jbeta primers. Assay used: immunoSEQ multiplex PCR; TCRdb lists only in-frame clones, some missing. Here the sample spans around 140,000 clones, about 9.2% being singletons. Sequences were obtained from PBMCs. The source is a woman aged 35 to 49 in good health and CMV-seropositive.

The chain couples TRBV12-5 to TRBJ2-3; TRBD2 agrees at 12 bases. This CDR3 is built from 17 residues. V trimming: 5 bases; J trimming: 8 bases; junction bases outside the gene matches: 14. Germline CDR1 and CDR2: LGHNT and FRNRAP. The CDR3 sequence: CASGPATSGGSLATQYF. The CDR3 coding sequence is TGTGCTAGTGGTCCCGCTACTAGCGGGGGGTCCCTAGCTACGCAGTATTTT.

This clone was seen a few times. The chain couples TRBV25-1 to TRBJ2-2, with 8 bases identical to TRBD1. This CDR3 has 14 amino acids. Losses at the gene ends were 8 bases for V and 4 bases for J; bases not matched to a gene: 6. Germline V CDR1 and CDR2: MGHDK, SYGVNS. The CDR3 bases are TGTGCCAGCTCCCGGACAGGGAGCACCGGGGAGCTGTTTTTT. Protein: CASSRTGSTGELFF.

This clone was counted a few times. The chain couples TRBV5-1 to TRBJ1-1; D perhaps matches TRBD1 (5 bases). Germline CDR1 is SGHRS and CDR2 is YFSETQ. This CDR3 is 17 amino acids long. Trimming took off 4 bases at V and 1 base at J, with 20 bases between the two ends. CDR3 in amino acids: CASSPDPVPQGNTEAFF. CDR3 nucleotides: TGCGCCAGCAGCCCAGACCCTGTACCTCAGGGGAACACTGAAGCTTTCTTT.

V usage is TRBV2 and J usage is TRBJ1-5, with D perhaps TRBD1 (5 bases). V was cut by 5 bases and J by 2 bases, with 16 bases left in between. The germline gives CDR1 SNHLY, CDR2 FYNNEI. The CDR3 has 16 amino acids. The CDR3, as DNA: TGTGCCAGCAGTTCCCCGGGGGGAGTTGGCAATCAGCCCCAGCATTTT. The encoded protein is CASSSPGGVGNQPQHF.

V gene TRBV20-1 combines with J gene TRBJ1-1; D not resolved. Germline CDR1 reads DFQATT; CDR2 reads SNEGSKA (reference sequence). CDR3 length: 11 residues. CDR3 sequence: CSSAIRTEAFF. The CDR3 DNA sequence: TGCAGCTCCGCGATACGTACTGAAGCTTTCTTT.

There are a few counts of this clone. This chain connects TRBV4-3 to TRBJ2-7; TRBD1 matches 10 bases. V lost 4 bases and J lost 3; bases outside the gene matches: 0. Germline V lookup: CDR1 LGHNA, CDR2 YSLEER. The CDR3 is 13 amino acids. The CDR3 coding sequence is TGCGCCAGCAGCCGGGACAGGGGCTACGAGCAGTACTTC. Residues: CASSRDRGYEQYF.

This clone turned up a few times. The chain joins TRBV7-9 to TRBJ1-1, with D possibly matching TRBD1 (6 bases). The CDR3 totals 14 residues. Deletions cut 5 bases from V and 2 bases from J, with 12 bases between. The V gene's germline CDR1 is SEHNR and CDR2 FQNEAQ (reference sequence). The CDR3 loop reads CASSGRTDNTEAFF. CDR3 sequence (DNA): TGTGCCAGCAGCGGACGGACAGATAACACTGAAGCTTTCTTT.

This clone has only a few counts. The V call is TRBV29-1, the J call TRBJ2-7; D possibly corresponds to TRBD2 (6 bases). Germline V lookup: CDR1 SQVTM, CDR2 ANQGSEA. V lost 6 bases and J 4 bases, leaving 10 bases between the germline ends. This CDR3 comprises 11 residues. Written as DNA, the CDR3 is TGCAGCGTAGGAGGGGAGTACGAGCAGTACTTC. Its protein is CSVGGEYEQYF.

This clone appeared a few times. V and J are TRBV13 and TRBJ1-1; unclear D gene. Per germline, CDR1 PRHDT and CDR2 FYEKMQ (reference sequence). The length of the CDR3 is 13 residues. The V gene lost 1 base and the J gene lost 5 bases, with 8 bases spanning the gap. The CDR3 DNA reads as TGTGCCAGCAGCTTAGCTCCTTTAACTGAAGCTTTCTTT. Protein: CASSLAPLTEAFF.

In this sample, this clone turned up a few times. The rearrangement links TRBV29-1 to TRBJ1-2, with D possibly TRBD1 on 6 matching bases. Trimming pared 3 bases from V and 8 bases from J, leaving 19 bases between. Germline V CDR1 and CDR2: SQVTM, ANQGSEA. The CDR3 spans 14 residues. The CDR3 DNA reads as TGCAGCGTTGATGTCAGGGGCAAGGATGGAGGCTACACCTTC. It codes for CSVDVRGKDGGYTF.

This clone has more than one count but fewer than ten. This chain links TRBV19 with TRBJ1-4, with a possible D match to TRBD1 (6 bases). The CDR3 loop spans 16 amino acids. Deletions cut 5 bases from V and 4 bases from J, with 17 bases between. Per the germline V gene, CDR1 is LNHDA and CDR2 is SQIVND (reference sequence). CDR3 region: CASSPRGLGGNEKLFF. CDR3 bases: TGTGCCAGTAGTCCGCGAGGCCTAGGGGGTAATGAAAAACTGTTTTTT.

This chain joins TRBV6-6 and TRBJ1-4, with D maybe TRBD1 (6 bases). The germline V and J ends were trimmed by 6 bases and 1 base, with 9 bases remaining between them. The CDR3 loop spans 14 amino acids. Germline CDR1 MNHNY, CDR2 SVGAGI (reference sequence). The DNA for the CDR3 is TGTGCCAGCAGCCTACAGGGAACTAATGAAAAACTGTTTTTT. Its protein is CASSLQGTNEKLFF.

Concerning this clone: The junction departs from germline at one end; a sequencing error may be responsible. The chain combines TRBV6-5 with TRBJ1-5; D remains unclear. Looked up from germline, CDR1 is MNHEY and CDR2 is SVGAGI. The CDR3 extends over 13 amino acids. The DNA of the CDR3 is TGTGCCAGCAGTCCCCTGGTTGGTCAGGCCCAGCATTTT. The encoded protein is CASSPLVGQAQHF.

This clone was seen a handful of times. The chain uses TRBV5-4 and TRBJ1-1; D gene ambiguous. The CDR3 sequence is 12 residues long. Germline loops: CDR1 SGHNT, CDR2 YYREEE (reference sequence). V lost 1 base and J 4 bases, leaving 5 bases between the germline ends. CDR3 coding DNA: TGTGCCAGCAGCTTGCTTAGCACTGAAGCTTTCTTT. Translating it yields CASSLLSTEAFF.

This clone was found a few times. This chain connects TRBV9 to TRBJ1-6, with 9 bases fitting TRBD1. The CDR3 has 14 amino acids. Germline V lookup: CDR1 SGDLS, CDR2 YYNGEE. The V and J ends lost 3 bases and 10 bases, in that order; junction bases with no gene match: 5. The CDR3 DNA follows: TGTGCCAGCAGCGCAAGACAGGGGGAATCACCCCTCCACTTT. Residues: CASSARQGESPLHF.

The chain joins TRBV5-1 to TRBJ1-3; D is uncertain. V shed 0 bases and J shed 1 base, with 14 bases lying between them. CDR3 length equals 17 residues. The germline V gene encodes CDR1 SGHRS and CDR2 YFSETQ. CDR3 sequence (DNA): TGCGCCAGCAGCTTGGGTGACACTGGAGGGTCTGGAAACACCATATATTTT. Residues: CASSLGDTGGSGNTIYF. Full variable domain (missing parts from reference TRBV5-1 and TRBJ1-3): KAGVTQTPRYLIKTRGQQVTLSCSPISGHRSVSWYQQTPGQGLQFLFEYFSETQRNKGNFPGRFSGRQFSNSRSEMNVSTLELGDSALYLCASSLGDTGGSGNTIYFGEGSWLTVV.

This chain connects TRBV7-8 to TRBJ1-3; D gene uncertain. Per the germline V gene, CDR1 is SGHVS and CDR2 is FQNEAQ. This CDR3 is 12 amino acids long. Trimming took 5 bases from V and 3 from J, leaving 5 bases between them. CDR3 in amino acids: CASSPGGNTIYF. The DNA of the CDR3 is TGTGCCAGCAGCCCGGGTGGAAACACCATATATTTT.

The table lists this clone with a few counts. The chain has TRBV2 and TRBJ2-2; the match to TRBD1 covers 9 bases. V shed 9 bases, J shed 6 bases, and the junction held 8 bases outside the gene matches. Germline V gene sequence: CDR1 SNHLY, CDR2 FYNNEI. The CDR3 totals 14 residues. The CDR3 here is CASHPGTGSGELFF. For the CDR3, the DNA is TGTGCCAGTCACCCCGGGACAGGGTCCGGGGAGCTGTTTTTT. Looking up the rest from reference TRBV2 and TRBJ2-2 gives the full variable domain: EPEVTQTPSHQVTQMGQEVILRCVPISNHLYFYWYRQILGQKVEFLVSFYNNEISEKSEIFDDQFSVERPDGSNFTLKIRSTKLEDSAMYFCASHPGTGSGELFFGEGSRLTVL.

The CDR3 sequence is CASSPGQESAGELFF. The CDR3 nucleotides are TGCGCCAGCAGCCCGGGACAAGAATCAGCCGGGGAGCTGTTTTTT. This rearrangement joins TRBV5-1 to TRBJ2-2; D is possibly TRBD1 (6 bases). This CDR3 has 15 residues. Germline loops: CDR1 SGHRS, CDR2 YFSETQ. Trimming cost V 4 bases and J 6 bases, with 16 bases left between them.

This chain connects TRBV7-2 to TRBJ2-2; TRBD2 agrees at 7 bases. The CDR3 contains 16 residues. Trimming cost V 3 bases and J 2 bases; bases outside gene matches: 6. The germline CDR1 and CDR2 sequences are SGHTA and FQGNSA. The CDR3 here is CASSFAPSGNTGELFF. In DNA, the CDR3 is TGTGCCAGCAGCTTCGCCCCTAGCGGAAACACCGGGGAGCTGTTTTTT.

This clone has only a few counts. The genes are TRBV29-1 and TRBJ2-5, with D possibly TRBD2 on 6 matching bases. V gave up 6 bases and J gave up 9 bases, with 23 bases separating them. CDR3 length: 14 amino acids. CDR1 is SQVTM and CDR2 is ANQGSEA in the germline V gene. The DNA for the CDR3 is TGCAGCGTGGAAAAACAGGCCACCGGGGAGGCCCAGTACTTC. Encoded protein: CSVEKQATGEAQYF.

The J gene is TRBJ1-2, the V gene TRBV29-1; perhaps TRBD1 as D (5 bases). The CDR3 is 13 amino acids. The V and J ends lost 4 bases and 7 bases respectively, with 16 bases between them. Germline CDR1 and CDR2: SQVTM and ANQGSEA. The CDR3 DNA is TGCAGCGTTGGCGGGGCTGAGGGCAGTGGCTACACCTTC. Its translation is CSVGGAEGSGYTF.

In its sample, this clone was seen a few times. The rearrangement uses TRBV5-1 and TRBJ2-1; 10 bases line up with TRBD2. This CDR3 has 15 amino acids. Trimming removed 4 bases from V and 6 bases from J; junction bases left unmatched: 7. CDR1 is SGHRS and CDR2 is YFSETQ in the germline V gene. CDR3 DNA sequence: TGCGCCAGCAGCCCCGGCCTAGCGGGGGCCAATGAGCAGTTCTTC. It yields the protein CASSPGLAGANEQFF.

This clone was observed a few times. This chain links TRBV29-1 with TRBJ1-2; D possibly corresponds to TRBD1 (6 bases). In germline, CDR1 is SQVTM, CDR2 ANQGSEA. V was clipped by 7 bases and J by 4 bases, with 19 bases between them. This CDR3 has 14 amino acids. For the CDR3, the DNA is TGCAGCGCCGCCCTTGGGGGGGCCTTCTATGGCTACACCTTC. This gives the protein CSAALGGAFYGYTF.

The chain employs TRBV5-4 and TRBJ1-3, with 8 bases fitting TRBD1. CDR3 length equals 16 residues. From germline, CDR1 is SGHNT and CDR2 YYREEE (reference sequence). The V and J ends lost 4 bases and 0 bases, in that order; junction bases with no gene match: 6. CDR3 loop: CASSAGQARSGNTIYF. Here the CDR3 DNA reads TGTGCCAGCAGCGCGGGACAGGCCCGCTCTGGAAACACCATATATTTT.